The source of this T cell receptor beta chain is a study of spatial heterogeneity in lung cancer. On the study more broadly: Alpha-chain sequences were detected in numbers that were consistently lower than beta-chain sequences.

Regarding the study as a whole: TCRs found ubiquitously expanded in tumor appeared in blood more at resection than at follow-up.

A remark on this clonotype: As yet, its antigen is unknown.

Specified time point: sample taken at primary tumor resection. Unsorted whole RNA of tumor, nontumor lung or frozen PBMC was sequenced. Samples were donated by 72 untreated early-stage non-small cell lung cancer patients. V was pared by 1 base and J by 8 bases, with 2 bases of the junction left unmatched. Per the germline V gene, CDR1 is SEHNR and CDR2 is FQNEAQ (reference sequence). This CDR3 is built from 14 residues. The study tagged each TCR cDNA molecule with a unique molecular identifier. TCRdb passed the 5' RACE reads through MiXCR, listing each CDR3 protein once. The sample comprises tens of thousands of distinct CDR3 sequences, 13% of which are singletons, and approximately 7% rests with the top ten.

The receptor was derived from a male donor with early-stage non-small cell lung cancer. The material was PBMCs, obtained at surgery. The chain couples TRBV7-9 to TRBJ2-1, with TRBD2 matching over 10 bases. CDR3 residues: CASSLGLAGDEQFF. CDR3 bases: TGTGCCAGCAGCTTAGGGCTAGCGGGAGATGAGCAGTTCTTC.